A single sample gave rise to the 14 T cell receptor beta chains below, sequenced in a study of tumor and adjacent non-tumor tissue in lung cancer. TCRbeta libraries were built with three rounds of nested PCR, modified from ARM-PCR. TCRdb called the multiplex PCR reads again in MiXCR, with one record for every CDR3 protein. Altogether about 200,000 distinct CDR3 sequences are present, 71% being singletons, with the ten largest covering about 23%. This sample's RNA came from whole unsorted tissue. Material for sequencing was lung tumor tissue. The receptors originated from a man aged 60 to 75 with non-small cell lung cancer.

The chain employs TRBV20-1 and TRBJ2-3, with 7 bases fitting TRBD2. V was clipped by 3 bases and J by 5 bases; unmatched bases: 11. The CDR3 sequence is 15 residues long. Germline loops: CDR1 DFQATT, CDR2 SNEGSKA (reference sequence). Written as DNA, the CDR3 is TGCAGTGCTAGGGGTGCAGCGGGACCCATAGATACGCAGTATTTT. This translates into CSARGAAGPIDTQYF.

The chain joins TRBV20-1 to TRBJ2-3, with D possibly matching TRBD2 (5 bases). V was trimmed by 7 bases and J by 6 bases, leaving 11 bases between them. CDR3 length: 11 residues. Per germline, CDR1 DFQATT and CDR2 SNEGSKA (reference sequence). Here the CDR3 DNA reads TGCAGTGGGGAGAGAGCGGATACGCAGTATTTT. Amino acid sequence: CSGERADTQYF.

For this clonotype: Mismatch with germline at one junction end may stem from a read error. The chain uses TRBV5-5 and TRBJ1-1; a possible D gene is TRBD1 (6 bases). Germline CDR1 and CDR2: SGHKS and YYEKEE (reference sequence). The CDR3 loop spans 14 amino acids. The CDR3 region has the DNA TGTGCCAGCAGCTTGGGACAGGCTGGCACTGTAGCTTTCTTT. Amino acid sequence: CASSLGQAGTVAFF.

This clonotype came up once. The chain is built from TRBV29-1 and TRBJ2-5; D unresolved. The V gene lost 8 bases and the J gene lost 5 bases, with 9 bases spanning the gap. The germline CDR1 and CDR2 sequences are SQVTM and ANQGSEA. CDR3 length: 10 residues. As DNA, the CDR3 is TGCAGCATCGGGTTCGAGACCCAGTACTTC. Protein sequence: CSIGFETQYF.

With regard to this clonotype: Since no conserved phenylalanine or tryptophan closes the CDR3, a read error is the likely cause. This chain links TRBV20-1 with TRBJ1-3; D might be TRBD1 (5 bases). The germline gives CDR1 DFQATT, CDR2 SNEGSKA (reference sequence). The CDR3 covers 14 residues. V gave up 2 bases and J gave up 2 bases, with 10 bases separating them. CDR3: CSARWGDAGNTIYL. The CDR3 coding sequence is TGCAGTGCTAGATGGGGGGACGCTGGAAACACCATATATCTT.

This chain joins TRBV4-2 and TRBJ2-7; 13 nucleotides agree with TRBD2. Germline loops: CDR1 LGHNA, CDR2 YNFKEQ. CDR3 length: 18 residues. V was pared by 3 bases and J by 1 base, with 9 bases of the junction left unmatched. CDR3 residues: CASSHDRTSGSVSYEQYF. The CDR3 DNA is TGTGCCAGCAGCCATGATAGGACTAGCGGGAGTGTGTCCTACGAGCAGTACTTC.

The rearrangement links TRBV6-1 to TRBJ1-3; no reliable D call. The CDR3 spans 16 residues. V dropped 8 bases and J dropped 0 bases, with 17 bases sitting between them. The germline V gene encodes CDR1 MNHNS and CDR2 SASEGT. CDR3 amino acids: CASCNYRFSSGNTIYF. The CDR3 bases are TGTGCCAGCTGTAACTACCGATTCAGCTCTGGAAACACCATATATTTT.

The sample holds one count of this clonotype. The chain is built from TRBV12-3 or TRBV12-4 and TRBJ1-5; maybe TRBD1 (5 bases). The CDR3 is made up of 16 amino acids. With 1 base removed from V and 16 bases from J, the gap between germline ends came to 26 bases. CDR3 bases: TGTGCCAGCAGTTTAGGGCAGGGCATGGGGAATGAGCACCAACATTTT. This sequence encodes CASSLGQGMGNEHQHF.

Comments on this clonotype: Possible read error: a much larger clone is one base away. The V and J genes are TRBV29-1 and TRBJ1-4; D ambiguous. This CDR3 has 12 residues. The V gene's germline CDR1 is SQVTM and CDR2 ANQGSEA. Trimming cost V 6 bases and J 8 bases, with 13 bases left between them. The DNA for the CDR3 is TGCAGCGTCCTGCACAATTCAGAAAAACTGTTTTTT. Translated, it gives CSVLHNSEKLFF.

This sequence joins TRBV30 and TRBJ2-2; D remains ambiguous. With 5 bases removed from V and 1 base from J, the gap between germline ends came to 14 bases. This CDR3 is 15 amino acids long. Looked up from germline, CDR1 is GTSNPN and CDR2 is SVGIG (reference sequence). CDR3 nucleotide sequence: TGTGCCTGGCTCATTGGGCAGATGAACACCGGGGAGCTGTTTTTT. It specifies CAWLIGQMNTGELFF.

About this clonotype itself: Relative to the germline gene, one junction end is altered; a read error may explain this. The chain combines TRBV7-9 with TRBJ2-1, with a possible D match to TRBD2 (7 bases). The CDR3 extends over 16 amino acids. Germline V gene data show CDR1 as SEHNR and CDR2 as FQNEAQ (reference sequence). Written as DNA, the CDR3 is TGTGCCAGCAGGACCCGAGGGGGGGCCTCCTACGATGAGCAGTTCTTC. Its translation: CASRTRGGASYDEQFF.

CDR3 residues: CSVSKGQGAGETQYF. In DNA, the CDR3 is TGCAGTGTTAGTAAGGGACAGGGGGCGGGAGAGACCCAGTACTTC. The gene calls are TRBV20-1 and TRBJ2-5; 12 positions agree with TRBD1. The CDR3 is 15 residues long. The J segment lost 4 bases and the V segment lost 7 bases, leaving 10 bases of the junction unmatched. The germline V gene has CDR1 DFQATT and CDR2 SNEGSKA (reference sequence).

Concerning this clonotype: This may stem from a read error, because a much larger clone lies one nucleotide away. The rearrangement links TRBV12-3 or TRBV12-4 to TRBJ1-6; D is unresolved. This CDR3 is 14 amino acids long. V lost 5 bases and J lost 14, with 19 bases in between. As DNA, the CDR3 is TGTGCCAGCAGTCACCCAGACCTAAGCTTTACCCTCCACTTT. Protein: CASSHPDLSFTLHF.

In this sample, this clonotype turned up many times. The rearrangement uses TRBV6-2 or TRBV6-3 and TRBJ1-5; D remains ambiguous. The CDR3 length is 13 residues. Germline CDR1 and CDR2: MNHEY and SVGEGT. The V gene lost 2 bases and the J gene lost 5 bases, with 7 bases spanning the gap. In DNA, the CDR3 is TGTGCCAGCAGTTACGAAAGCTATCAGCCCCAGCATTTT. This sequence encodes CASSYESYQPQHF.